These 6 T cell receptor beta chains were sequenced from one sample in a study of blood T cells in healthy people across ages. It was with a sample-barcoded 5' primer and a J-beta primer mix that a second PCR of about 6 to 12 cycles was run. One entry per CDR3 protein, called by TCRdb with MiXCR from the 5' RACE reads. Among over a million distinct CDR3 sequences, approximately 43% were seen once, and the ten largest hold about 4%. The specimen was blood. The receptor source for this set is a young woman in good health.

There are a few counts of this clonotype. The chain joins TRBV7-9 to TRBJ2-3; TRBD1 matches 10 bases. V lost 5 bases, J lost 3 bases, and 5 bases stayed unmatched. Germline-derived CDR1 and CDR2 are SEHNR and FQNEAQ (reference sequence). This CDR3 spans 15 amino acids. The CDR3 nucleotides are TGTGCCAGCAGCGCGGGACAGGGGATTACAGATACGCAGTATTTT. Translating gives CASSAGQGITDTQYF. The variable domain in full, completed from reference TRBV7-9 and TRBJ2-3, reads DTGVSQNPRHKITKRGQNVTFRCDPISEHNRLYWYRQTLGQGPEFLTYFQNEAQLEKSRLLSDRFSAERPKGSFSTLEIQRTEQGDSAMYLCASSAGQGITDTQYFGPGTRLTVL.

This clonotype was seen only a few times. V usage is TRBV20-1 and J usage is TRBJ2-7; D not certain. Trimming took 7 bases from V and 0 from J, leaving 16 bases between them. The germline CDR1 and CDR2 sequences are DFQATT and SNEGSKA (reference sequence). This CDR3 is 14 amino acids long. The CDR3 loop is CSVRKDGHSYEQYF. The CDR3 bases are TGCAGTGTACGGAAGGACGGTCACTCCTACGAGCAGTACTTC.

The V gene is TRBV7-9, the J gene TRBJ1-1; the D is unclear. V lost 4 bases, J lost 2 bases, and 11 bases lay in between. Germline V CDR1 and CDR2: SEHNR, FQNEAQ (reference sequence). CDR3 size: 14 residues. The CDR3 bases are TGTGCCAGCAGCTCAGACCCGGATAACACTGAAGCTTTCTTT. It specifies CASSSDPDNTEAFF.

V is TRBV6-1 and J is TRBJ2-3, with a possible D match to TRBD1 (5 bases). CDR1 and CDR2 from the germline V gene are MNHNS and SASEGT. The germline V and J ends were trimmed by 4 bases and 6 bases, with 17 bases remaining between them. The CDR3 has 15 amino acids. CDR3 coding DNA: TGTGCCAGCAGTGCCCCGCAGGGCGCAAAGGATACGCAGTATTTT. It is translated as CASSAPQGAKDTQYF.

The rearrangement links TRBV28 to TRBJ2-7; D not certain. CDR1 and CDR2 from the germline V gene are MDHEN and SYDVKM. This CDR3 is 14 amino acids long. The V end lost 5 bases, the J end lost 5 bases, and 16 bases lay between the germline ends. The CDR3 loop is CASSPLPRWNEQYF. CDR3 sequence (DNA): TGTGCCAGCAGTCCACTCCCGAGATGGAACGAGCAGTACTTC.

The chain links TRBV7-9 to TRBJ2-4, with D maybe TRBD1 (6 bases). V shed 4 bases and J shed 13 bases, with 20 bases lying between them. The CDR3 sequence is 14 residues long. Germline CDR1 SEHNR, CDR2 FQNEAQ (reference sequence). The CDR3, as DNA: TGTGCCAGCAGCTCAAGGACAGCCGGCGAGGAGCAGTACTTC. It codes for CASSSRTAGEEQYF.